The entry below describes one TCR beta chain. The data were produced by immunoSEQ multiplex PCR, yet TCRdb's version contains in-frame clones alone and is incomplete. In the table there are approximately 2.4 million clones, approximately 96% of which are singletons. The data originate from a study of shared clonotypes between healthy human individuals. V dropped 7 bases and J dropped 0 bases, with 10 bases sitting between them. CDR3 length equals 14 residues. CDR1 SGHTA and CDR2 FQGNSA come from the germline V gene. This receptor was taken from a man in his late teens or twenties in good health. Sequencing was carried out using naive CD4+ T cells sorted from blood. Subset described: CD45RA+ positively selected. This chain joins TRBV7-2 and TRBJ2-1; D perhaps matches TRBD2 (6 bases). The CDR3 region is CASKDGSSYNEQFF. The CDR3 DNA sequence: TGTGCCAGCAAGGACGGGAGCTCCTACAATGAGCAGTTCTTC.